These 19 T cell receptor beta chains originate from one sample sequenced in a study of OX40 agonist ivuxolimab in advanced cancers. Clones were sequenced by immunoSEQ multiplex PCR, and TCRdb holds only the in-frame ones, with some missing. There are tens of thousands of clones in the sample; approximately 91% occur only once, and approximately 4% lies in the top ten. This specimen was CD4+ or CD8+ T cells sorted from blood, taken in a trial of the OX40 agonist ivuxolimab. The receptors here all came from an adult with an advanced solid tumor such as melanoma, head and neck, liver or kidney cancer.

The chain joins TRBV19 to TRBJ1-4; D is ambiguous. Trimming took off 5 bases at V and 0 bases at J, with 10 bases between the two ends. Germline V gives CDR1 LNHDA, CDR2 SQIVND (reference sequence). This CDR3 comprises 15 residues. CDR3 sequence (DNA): TGTGCCAGTAGTCCGTCAGTGACAACTAATGAAAAACTGTTTTTT. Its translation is CASSPSVTTNEKLFF.

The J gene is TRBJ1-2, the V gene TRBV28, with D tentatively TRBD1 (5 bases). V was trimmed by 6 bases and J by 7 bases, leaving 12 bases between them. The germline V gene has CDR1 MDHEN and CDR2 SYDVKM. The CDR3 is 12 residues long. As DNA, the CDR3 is TGTGCCAGCAGCTCGGGACTTTTTGGCTACACCTTC. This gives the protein CASSSGLFGYTF.

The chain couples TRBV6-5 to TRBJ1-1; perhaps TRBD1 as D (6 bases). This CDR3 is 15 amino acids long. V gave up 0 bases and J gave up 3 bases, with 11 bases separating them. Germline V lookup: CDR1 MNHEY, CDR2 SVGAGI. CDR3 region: CASSYSHRVDTEAFF. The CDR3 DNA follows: TGTGCCAGCAGTTACTCGCACAGGGTGGACACTGAAGCTTTCTTT.

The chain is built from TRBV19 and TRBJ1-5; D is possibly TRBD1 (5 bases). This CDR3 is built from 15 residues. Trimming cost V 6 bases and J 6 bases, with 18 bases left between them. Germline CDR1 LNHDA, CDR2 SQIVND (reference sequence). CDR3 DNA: TGTGCCAGTAGCCTCTGGGGGGACCGGGCTCAGCCCCAGCATTTT. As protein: CASSLWGDRAQPQHF.

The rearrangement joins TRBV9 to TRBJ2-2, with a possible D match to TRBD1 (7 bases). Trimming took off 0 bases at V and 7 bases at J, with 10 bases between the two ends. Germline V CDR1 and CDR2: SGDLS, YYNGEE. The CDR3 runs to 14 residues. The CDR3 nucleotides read TGTGCCAGCAGCGTAGGGAGGGGGCTCGGGGAGCTGTTTTTT. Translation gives CASSVGRGLGELFF.

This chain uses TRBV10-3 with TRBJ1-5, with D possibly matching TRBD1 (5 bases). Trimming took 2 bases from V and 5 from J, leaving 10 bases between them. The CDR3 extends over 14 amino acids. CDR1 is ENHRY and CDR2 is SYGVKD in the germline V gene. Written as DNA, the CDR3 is TGTGCCATCAGTGAGGGGGACGGATATCAGCCCCAGCATTTT. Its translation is CAISEGDGYQPQHF.

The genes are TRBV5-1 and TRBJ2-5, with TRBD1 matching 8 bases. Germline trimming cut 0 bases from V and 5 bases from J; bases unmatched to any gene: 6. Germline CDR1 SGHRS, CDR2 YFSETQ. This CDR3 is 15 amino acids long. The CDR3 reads CASSLGAGGDETQYF. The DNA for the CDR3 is TGCGCCAGCAGCTTGGGGGCAGGGGGCGACGAGACCCAGTACTTC.

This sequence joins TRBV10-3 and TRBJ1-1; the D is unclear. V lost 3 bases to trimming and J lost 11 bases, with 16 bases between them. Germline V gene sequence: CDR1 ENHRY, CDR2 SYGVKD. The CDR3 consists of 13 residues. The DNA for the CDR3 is TGTGCCATCAGTGACCCCGCCGGGTTGAGTGCTTTCTTT. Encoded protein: CAISDPAGLSAFF.

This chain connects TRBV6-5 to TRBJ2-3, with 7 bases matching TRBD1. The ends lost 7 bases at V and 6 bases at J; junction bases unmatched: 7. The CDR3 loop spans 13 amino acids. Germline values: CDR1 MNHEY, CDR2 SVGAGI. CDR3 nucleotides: TGTGCCAGCAAACCGACAGGGCGGGATACGCAGTATTTT. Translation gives CASKPTGRDTQYF.

For the CDR3, the DNA is TGTGCCAGCAGTGAGGGACAAGGGAACACCGGGGAGCTGTTTTTT. Translating it yields CASSEGQGNTGELFF. The rearrangement links TRBV2 to TRBJ2-2, with a weak D call TRBD1 (6 bases). This CDR3 contains 15 residues. V was cut by 3 bases and J by 1 base, with 9 bases left in between. Germline CDR1 reads SNHLY; CDR2 reads FYNNEI.

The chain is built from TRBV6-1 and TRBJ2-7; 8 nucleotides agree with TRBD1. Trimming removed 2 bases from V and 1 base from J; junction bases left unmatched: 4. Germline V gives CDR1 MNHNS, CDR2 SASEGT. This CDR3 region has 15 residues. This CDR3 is CASSEPGGKSYEQYF. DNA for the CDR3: TGTGCCAGCAGTGAACCAGGGGGCAAATCCTACGAGCAGTACTTC.

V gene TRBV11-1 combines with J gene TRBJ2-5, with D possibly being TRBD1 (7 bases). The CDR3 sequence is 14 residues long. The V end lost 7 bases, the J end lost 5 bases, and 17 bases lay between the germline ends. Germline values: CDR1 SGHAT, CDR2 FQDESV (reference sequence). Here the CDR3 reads CASTLTGSGETQYF. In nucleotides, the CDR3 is TGTGCCAGCACCCTGACAGGGAGCGGGGAGACCCAGTACTTC.

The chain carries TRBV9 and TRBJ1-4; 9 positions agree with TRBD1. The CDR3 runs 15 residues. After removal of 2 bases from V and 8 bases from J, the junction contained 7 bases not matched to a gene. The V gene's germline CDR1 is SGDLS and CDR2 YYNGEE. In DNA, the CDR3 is TGTGCCAGCAGCGTCTCACTCGACAGGGGGGAAAAACTGTTTTTT. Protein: CASSVSLDRGEKLFF.

The CDR3 protein is CAISESKRGTGDEKLFF. The CDR3, as DNA: TGTGCCATCAGTGAGTCGAAAAGGGGGACAGGGGACGAAAAACTGTTTTTT. V usage is TRBV10-3 and J usage is TRBJ1-4; 10 bases are shared with TRBD1. This CDR3 has 17 residues. Germline-derived CDR1 and CDR2 are ENHRY and SYGVKD. The trim removed 0 bases at V and 8 bases at J, leaving 9 bases unmatched.

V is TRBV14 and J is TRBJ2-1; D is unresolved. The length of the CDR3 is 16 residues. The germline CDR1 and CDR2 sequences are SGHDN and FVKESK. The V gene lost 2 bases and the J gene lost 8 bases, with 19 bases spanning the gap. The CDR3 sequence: CASSQTRVRRRDEQFF. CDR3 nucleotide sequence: TGTGCCAGCAGCCAAACCCGGGTTAGGAGACGGGATGAGCAGTTCTTC.

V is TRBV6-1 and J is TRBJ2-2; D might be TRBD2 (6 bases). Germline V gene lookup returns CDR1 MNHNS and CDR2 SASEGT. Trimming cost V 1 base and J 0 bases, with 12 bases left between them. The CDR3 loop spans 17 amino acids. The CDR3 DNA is TGTGCCAGCAGTGAAGGGGTAGCGGTCGCGAACACCGGGGAGCTGTTTTTT. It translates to CASSEGVAVANTGELFF.

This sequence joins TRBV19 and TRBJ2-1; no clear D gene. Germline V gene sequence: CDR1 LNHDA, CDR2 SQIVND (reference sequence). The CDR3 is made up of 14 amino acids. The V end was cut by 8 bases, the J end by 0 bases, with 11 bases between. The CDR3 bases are TGTGCCAGTTCCAGCACGAGCTCCTACAATGAGCAGTTCTTC. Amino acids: CASSSTSSYNEQFF.

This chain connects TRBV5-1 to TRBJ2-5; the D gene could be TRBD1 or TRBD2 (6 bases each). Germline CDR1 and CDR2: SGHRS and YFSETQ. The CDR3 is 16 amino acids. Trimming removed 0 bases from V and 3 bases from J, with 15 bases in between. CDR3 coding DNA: TGCGCCAGCAGCTTGGGACTAGAGGGGGGCAAAGAGACCCAGTACTTC. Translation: CASSLGLEGGKETQYF. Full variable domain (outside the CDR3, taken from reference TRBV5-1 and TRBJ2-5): KAGVTQTPRYLIKTRGQQVTLSCSPISGHRSVSWYQQTPGQGLQFLFEYFSETQRNKGNFPGRFSGRQFSNSRSEMNVSTLELGDSALYLCASSLGLEGGKETQYFGPGTRLLVL.

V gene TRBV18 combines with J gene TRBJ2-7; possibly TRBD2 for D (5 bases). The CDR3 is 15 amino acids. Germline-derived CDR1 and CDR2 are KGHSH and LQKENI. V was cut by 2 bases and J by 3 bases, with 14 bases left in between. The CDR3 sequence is CASSPTRSTNYEQYF. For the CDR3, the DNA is TGTGCCAGCTCACCAACTAGATCGACGAACTACGAGCAGTACTTC.